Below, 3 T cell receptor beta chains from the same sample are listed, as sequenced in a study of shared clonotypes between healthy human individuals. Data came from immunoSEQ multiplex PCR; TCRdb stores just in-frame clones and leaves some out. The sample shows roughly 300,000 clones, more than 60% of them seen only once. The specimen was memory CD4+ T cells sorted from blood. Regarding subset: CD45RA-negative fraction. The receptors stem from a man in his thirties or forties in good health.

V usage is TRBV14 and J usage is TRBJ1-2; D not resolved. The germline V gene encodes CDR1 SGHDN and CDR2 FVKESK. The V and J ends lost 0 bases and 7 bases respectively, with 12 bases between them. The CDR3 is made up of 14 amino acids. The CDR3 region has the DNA TGTGCCAGCAGCCAAGATAATGGGTTCACTGGCTACACCTTC. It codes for CASSQDNGFTGYTF.

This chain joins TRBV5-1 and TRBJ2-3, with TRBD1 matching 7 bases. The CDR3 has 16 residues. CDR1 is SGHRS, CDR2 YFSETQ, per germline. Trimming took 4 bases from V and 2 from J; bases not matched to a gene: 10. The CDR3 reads CASSQGDAKNTDTQYF. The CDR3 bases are TGCGCCAGCAGCCAGGGGGATGCCAAAAACACAGATACGCAGTATTTT.

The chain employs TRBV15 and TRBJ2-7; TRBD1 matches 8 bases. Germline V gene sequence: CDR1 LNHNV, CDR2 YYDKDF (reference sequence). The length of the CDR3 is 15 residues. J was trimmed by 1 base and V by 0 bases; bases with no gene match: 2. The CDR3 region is CATSRDQGASYEQYF. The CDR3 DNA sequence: TGTGCCACCAGCAGAGATCAGGGGGCGTCCTACGAGCAGTACTTC.